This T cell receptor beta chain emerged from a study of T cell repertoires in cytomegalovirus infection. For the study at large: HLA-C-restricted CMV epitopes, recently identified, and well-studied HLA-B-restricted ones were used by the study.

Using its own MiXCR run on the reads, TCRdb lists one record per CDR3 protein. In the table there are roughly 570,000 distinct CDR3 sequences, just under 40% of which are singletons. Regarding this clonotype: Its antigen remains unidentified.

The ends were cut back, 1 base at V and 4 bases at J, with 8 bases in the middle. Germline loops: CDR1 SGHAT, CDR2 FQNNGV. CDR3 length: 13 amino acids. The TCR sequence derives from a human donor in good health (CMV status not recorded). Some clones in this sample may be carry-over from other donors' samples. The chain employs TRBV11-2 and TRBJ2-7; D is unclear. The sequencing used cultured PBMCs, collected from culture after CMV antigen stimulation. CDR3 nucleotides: TGTGCCAGCAGCTTAGTTGGGATTTACGAGCAGTACTTC. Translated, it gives CASSLVGIYEQYF.